This T cell receptor (beta chain) was documented in a study of blood T cells in healthy people across ages. Primed by a sample-barcoded 5' primer and a J-beta primer mix, a second PCR proceeded for roughly 7 to 12 cycles. TCRdb reprocessed the 5' RACE reads via MiXCR and lists one record per CDR3 protein. The sample has around 970,000 distinct CDR3 sequences; just over 50% are singletons. General study results and limits: Long-lived donors carried more naive CD4+ cells and greater diversity than aged donors. With unsorted PBMCs, a conclusive comparison of naive versus antigen-experienced cells was not possible.

The CDR3 totals 15 residues. The germline CDR1 and CDR2 sequences are MNHEY and SMNVEV (reference sequence). V was clipped by 5 bases and J by 5 bases; unmatched bases: 7. This clonotype was seen a handful of times. As yet, its antigen is unknown. This receptor was obtained from a woman aged 60 to 75 in good health. Sequences were obtained from blood. The chain joins TRBV27 to TRBJ2-1; 9 nucleotides agree with TRBD1. Written as DNA, the CDR3 is TGTGCCAGCAGTCCCCCGGACAGGGGAGACAATGAGCAGTTCTTC. Translating it yields CASSPPDRGDNEQFF.